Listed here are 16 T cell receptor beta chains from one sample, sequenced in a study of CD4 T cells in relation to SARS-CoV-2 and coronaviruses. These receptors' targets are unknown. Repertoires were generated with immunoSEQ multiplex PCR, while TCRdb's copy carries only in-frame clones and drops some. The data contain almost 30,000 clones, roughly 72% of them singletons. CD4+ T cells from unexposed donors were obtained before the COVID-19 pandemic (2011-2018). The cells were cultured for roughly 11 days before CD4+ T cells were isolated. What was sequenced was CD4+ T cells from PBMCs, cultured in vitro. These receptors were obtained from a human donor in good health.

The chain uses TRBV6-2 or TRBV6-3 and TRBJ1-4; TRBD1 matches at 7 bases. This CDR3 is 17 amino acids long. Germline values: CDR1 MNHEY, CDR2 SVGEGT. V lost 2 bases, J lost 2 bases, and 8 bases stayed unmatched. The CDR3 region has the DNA TGTGCCAGCAGTTACCCGCTTACAGGGGTTACTAATGAAAAACTGTTTTTT. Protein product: CASSYPLTGVTNEKLFF.

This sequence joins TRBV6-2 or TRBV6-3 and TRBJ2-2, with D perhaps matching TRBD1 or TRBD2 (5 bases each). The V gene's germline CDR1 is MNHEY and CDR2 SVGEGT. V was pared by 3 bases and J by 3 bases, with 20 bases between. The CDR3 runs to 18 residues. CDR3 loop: CASSYHWSQRTYTGELFF. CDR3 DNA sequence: TGTGCCAGCAGTTATCACTGGTCCCAGCGGACATACACCGGGGAGCTGTTTTTT.

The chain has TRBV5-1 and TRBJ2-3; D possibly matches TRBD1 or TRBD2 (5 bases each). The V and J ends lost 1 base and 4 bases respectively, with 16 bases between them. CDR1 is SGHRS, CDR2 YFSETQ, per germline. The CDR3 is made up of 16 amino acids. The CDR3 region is CASSLLGRGVSDTQYF. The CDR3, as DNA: TGCGCCAGCAGCTTGCTAGGAAGGGGAGTCTCAGATACGCAGTATTTT.

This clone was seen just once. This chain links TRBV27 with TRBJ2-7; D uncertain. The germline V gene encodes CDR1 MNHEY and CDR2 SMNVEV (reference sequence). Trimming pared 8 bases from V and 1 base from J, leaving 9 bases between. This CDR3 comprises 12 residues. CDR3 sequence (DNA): TGTGCCAGCGGATACCAGTCCTACGAGCAGTACTTC. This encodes CASGYQSYEQYF.

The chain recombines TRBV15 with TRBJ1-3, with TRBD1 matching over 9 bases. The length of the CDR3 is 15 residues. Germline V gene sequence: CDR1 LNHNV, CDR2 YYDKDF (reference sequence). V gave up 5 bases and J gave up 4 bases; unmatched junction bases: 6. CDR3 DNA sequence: TGTGCCACCAGCGCGGACAGGGGTGGGGGAAACACCATATATTTT. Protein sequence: CATSADRGGGNTIYF.

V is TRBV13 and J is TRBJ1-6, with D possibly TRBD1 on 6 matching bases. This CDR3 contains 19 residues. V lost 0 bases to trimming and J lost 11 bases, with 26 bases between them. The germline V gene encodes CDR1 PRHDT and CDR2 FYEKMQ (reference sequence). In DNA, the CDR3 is TGTGCCAGCAGCTTAGGACTAGTCGTTAGAGGGGGGTCGGGGACACCCCTCCACTTT. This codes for CASSLGLVVRGGSGTPLHF.

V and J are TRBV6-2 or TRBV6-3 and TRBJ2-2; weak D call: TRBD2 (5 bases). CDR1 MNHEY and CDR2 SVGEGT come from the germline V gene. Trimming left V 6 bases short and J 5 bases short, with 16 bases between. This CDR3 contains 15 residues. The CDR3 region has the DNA TGTGCCAGCAGCCCTTTCCGGGGTGGAACCGGGGAGCTGTTTTTT. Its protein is CASSPFRGGTGELFF.

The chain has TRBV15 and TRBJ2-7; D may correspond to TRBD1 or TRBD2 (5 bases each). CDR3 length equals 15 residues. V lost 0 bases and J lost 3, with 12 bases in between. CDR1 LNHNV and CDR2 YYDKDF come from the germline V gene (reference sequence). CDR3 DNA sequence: TGTGCCACCAGCAGAGACAGGGCTAGCTACTACGAGCAGTACTTC. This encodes CATSRDRASYYEQYF.

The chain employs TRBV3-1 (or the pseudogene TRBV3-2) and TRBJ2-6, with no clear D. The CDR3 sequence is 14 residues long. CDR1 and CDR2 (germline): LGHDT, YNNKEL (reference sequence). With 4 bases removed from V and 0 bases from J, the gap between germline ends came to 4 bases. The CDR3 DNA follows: TGTGCCAGCAGCCCGAACTCTGGGGCCAACGTCCTGACTTTC. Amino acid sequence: CASSPNSGANVLTF.

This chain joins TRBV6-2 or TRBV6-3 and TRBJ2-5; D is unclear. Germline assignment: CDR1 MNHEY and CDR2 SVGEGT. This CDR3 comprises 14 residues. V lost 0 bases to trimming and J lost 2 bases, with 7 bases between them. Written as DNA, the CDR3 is TGTGCCAGCAGTTACTCGATAGTACAAGAGACCCAGTACTTC. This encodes CASSYSIVQETQYF.

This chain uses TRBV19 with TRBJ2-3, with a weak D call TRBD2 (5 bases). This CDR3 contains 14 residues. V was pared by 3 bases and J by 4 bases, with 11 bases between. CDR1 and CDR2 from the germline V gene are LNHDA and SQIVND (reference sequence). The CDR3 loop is CASSIWTAADTQYF. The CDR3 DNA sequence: TGTGCCAGTAGTATTTGGACTGCGGCAGATACGCAGTATTTT.

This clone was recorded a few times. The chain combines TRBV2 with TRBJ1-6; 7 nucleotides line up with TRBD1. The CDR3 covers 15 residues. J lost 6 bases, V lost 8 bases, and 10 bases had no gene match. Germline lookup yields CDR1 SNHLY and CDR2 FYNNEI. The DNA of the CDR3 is TGTGCCAGCGGGATCGACAGGGCTGCTAATTCACCCCTCCACTTT. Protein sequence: CASGIDRAANSPLHF.

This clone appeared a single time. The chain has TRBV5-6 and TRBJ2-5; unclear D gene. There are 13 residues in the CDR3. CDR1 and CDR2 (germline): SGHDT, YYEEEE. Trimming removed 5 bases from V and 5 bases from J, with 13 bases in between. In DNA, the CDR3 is TGTGCCAGCAGTGCTCGGGTGGGGGAGACCCAGTACTTC. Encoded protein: CASSARVGETQYF.

CDR3 in amino acids: CASTPSGDNSPLHF. The CDR3 DNA follows: TGTGCCAGCACCCCGAGTGGGGATAATTCACCCCTCCACTTT. The chain uses TRBV11-2 and TRBJ1-6; D uncertain. CDR3 length: 14 amino acids. V was shortened by 7 bases and J by 5 bases, with 12 bases between the two germline ends. Germline V gene sequence: CDR1 SGHAT, CDR2 FQNNGV.

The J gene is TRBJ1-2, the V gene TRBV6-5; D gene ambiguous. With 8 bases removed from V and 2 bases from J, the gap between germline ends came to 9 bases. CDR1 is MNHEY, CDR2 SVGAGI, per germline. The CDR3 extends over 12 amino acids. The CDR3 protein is CASLEVNYGYTF. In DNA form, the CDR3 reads TGTGCCAGCCTCGAGGTCAACTATGGCTACACCTTC.

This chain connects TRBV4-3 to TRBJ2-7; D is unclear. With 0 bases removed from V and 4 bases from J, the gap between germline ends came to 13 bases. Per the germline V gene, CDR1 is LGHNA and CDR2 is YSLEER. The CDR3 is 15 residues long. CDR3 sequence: CASSQDSGHHYEQYF. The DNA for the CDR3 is TGCGCCAGCAGCCAAGATTCGGGTCACCATTACGAGCAGTACTTC.